A single sample gave rise to the 29 T cell receptor beta chains below, sequenced in a study of cytomegalovirus exposure and HLA in healthy donors. PCR primers comprised 60 Vbeta and 13 Jbeta primers. Assay: immunoSEQ multiplex PCR; the TCRdb copy retains only in-frame clones and omits some. The sample has about 190,000 clones; around 87% are singletons. Sample: PBMCs. The source is a man in his thirties or forties in good health and CMV-seronegative.

The rearrangement uses TRBV10-1 and TRBJ2-1; perhaps TRBD1 as D (6 bases). Germline lookup yields CDR1 WNHNN and CDR2 SYGVQD (reference sequence). The germline V and J ends were trimmed by 2 bases and 2 bases, with 10 bases remaining between them. This CDR3 region has 15 residues. The CDR3 sequence: CASSEIAGAYNEQFF. In DNA form, the CDR3 reads TGCGCCAGCAGTGAGATTGCAGGGGCCTACAATGAGCAGTTCTTC.

V gene TRBV19 combines with J gene TRBJ2-7; the D gene is possibly TRBD1 (6 bases). The CDR3 has 12 residues. Per germline, CDR1 LNHDA and CDR2 SQIVND (reference sequence). Trimming pared 6 bases from V and 3 bases from J, leaving 9 bases between. The CDR3 is CASRKQGYEQYF. CDR3 sequence (DNA): TGTGCCAGTAGAAAACAGGGCTACGAGCAGTACTTC.

This clone was counted a single time. The chain's CDR3 is CAISESGQGFQPQHF. For the CDR3, the DNA is TGTGCCATCAGTGAGTCAGGACAGGGGTTTCAGCCCCAGCATTTT. The chain recombines TRBV10-3 with TRBJ1-5, with 9 bases lining up with TRBD1. This CDR3 has 15 amino acids. The V segment lost 0 bases and the J segment 6 bases; nucleotides outside the gene matches: 3. Germline V gene data show CDR1 as ENHRY and CDR2 as SYGVKD.

The rearrangement uses TRBV7-2 and TRBJ1-1, with 8 positions matching TRBD1. The CDR3 contains 15 residues. Germline V gene data show CDR1 as SGHTA and CDR2 as FQGNSA. Trimming cost V 7 bases and J 6 bases; bases outside gene matches: 13. The CDR3 spells CASTATLQGQAEAFF. CDR3 DNA sequence: TGTGCCAGCACCGCCACACTTCAGGGACAGGCTGAAGCTTTCTTT. Filled out from reference TRBV7-2 and TRBJ1-1, the complete variable domain reads GAGVSQSPSNKVTEKGKDVELRCDPISGHTALYWYRQSLGQGLEFLIYFQGNSAPDKSGLPSDRFSAERTGGSVSTLTIQRTQQEDSAVYLCASTATLQGQAEAFFGQGTRLTVV.

This chain connects TRBV4-1 to TRBJ2-7; the D gene is possibly TRBD1 (6 bases). Between the trimmed V and J ends, which lost 5 bases and 0 bases, there was a span of 14 bases. Germline values: CDR1 MGHRA, CDR2 YSYEKL. There are 15 residues in the CDR3. The CDR3 loop reads CASSISGASSYEQYF. The CDR3 bases are TGCGCCAGCAGCATTTCAGGGGCGAGCTCCTACGAGCAGTACTTC.

This clone showed up just a few times. This chain links TRBV29-1 with TRBJ2-5; 8 bases map to TRBD2. The V and J ends lost 5 bases and 5 bases, in that order; junction bases with no gene match: 10. Germline assignment: CDR1 SQVTM and CDR2 ANQGSEA. The CDR3 spans 14 residues. The CDR3 is CSVSAAGGPETQYF. CDR3 sequence (DNA): TGCAGCGTTTCCGCCGCGGGGGGCCCGGAGACCCAGTACTTC.

The V and J genes are TRBV7-2 and TRBJ2-7, with 8 bases lining up with TRBD2. This CDR3 has 16 residues. CDR1 SGHTA and CDR2 FQGNSA come from the germline V gene. The trim removed 1 base at V and 4 bases at J, leaving 9 bases unmatched. This CDR3 is CASSLVASGSRYEQYF. As DNA, the CDR3 is TGTGCCAGCAGCTTAGTAGCTAGCGGGTCTCGTTACGAGCAGTACTTC.

The chain combines TRBV6-1 with TRBJ2-7, with TRBD1 matching over 9 bases. V lost 1 base, J lost 3 bases, and 4 bases stayed unmatched. Germline lookup yields CDR1 MNHNS and CDR2 SASEGT. CDR3 length equals 15 residues. In nucleotides, the CDR3 is TGTGCCAGCAGTGAAGGTACAGGGGGCGGCTACGAGCAGTACTTC. Translation gives CASSEGTGGGYEQYF.

This chain connects TRBV2 to TRBJ1-1; TRBD1 is a possible D gene (5 bases). Trimming took 7 bases from V and 1 from J, leaving 13 bases between them. The CDR3 consists of 14 residues. CDR1 and CDR2 (germline): SNHLY, FYNNEI. The CDR3 is CASTGSQGNTEAFF. The CDR3 bases are TGTGCCAGCACCGGGTCCCAGGGGAACACTGAAGCTTTCTTT. Full variable domain (outside the CDR3, taken from reference TRBV2 and TRBJ1-1): EPEVTQTPSHQVTQMGQEVILRCVPISNHLYFYWYRQILGQKVEFLVSFYNNEISEKSEIFDDQFSVERPDGSNFTLKIRSTKLEDSAMYFCASTGSQGNTEAFFGQGTRLTVV.

To note about this clone: An end of the junction differs from the germline gene, which may be a read error. V and J are TRBV28 and TRBJ1-2, with D perhaps TRBD1 (5 bases). The CDR3 has 12 amino acids. Germline values: CDR1 MDHEN, CDR2 SYDVKM. CDR3 protein: CASSFRERGGGF. CDR3 sequence (DNA): TGTGCCAGCAGTTTCCGTGAAAGGGGAGGAGGCTTC.

This chain uses TRBV19 with TRBJ2-7, with a weak D call TRBD2 (6 bases). The germline gives CDR1 LNHDA, CDR2 SQIVND (reference sequence). Trimming took off 5 bases at V and 6 bases at J, with 20 bases between the two ends. The CDR3 is made up of 15 amino acids. The CDR3 DNA sequence: TGTGCCAGTAGTTTCCAACCGGGACTGACGACCGAGCAGTACTTC. Its translation is CASSFQPGLTTEQYF.

This rearrangement joins TRBV6-1 to TRBJ2-5; 7 nucleotides align to TRBD2. Germline CDR1 is MNHNS and CDR2 is SASEGT. This CDR3 is 14 amino acids long. The junction had 6 bases not matched to a gene; V was cut back by 6 bases and J by 2 bases. The CDR3 DNA follows: TGTGCCAGCAGCCCCGGCGGGGGACAAGAGACCCAGTACTTC. It is translated as CASSPGGGQETQYF.

The chain couples TRBV18 to TRBJ2-5, with D maybe TRBD2 (5 bases). CDR1 KGHSH and CDR2 LQKENI come from the germline V gene. The V gene lost 6 bases and the J gene lost 5 bases, with 10 bases spanning the gap. CDR3 length: 12 amino acids. The CDR3 bases are TGTGCCAGCTCCCGGGGTAGGGAGACCCAGTACTTC. Translating it yields CASSRGRETQYF.

This clone was recorded a few times. This chain uses TRBV18 with TRBJ1-3; 12 bases match TRBD1. Unmatched junction bases numbered 9, after V lost 6 bases and J lost 0 bases. This CDR3 spans 18 amino acids. Germline lookup yields CDR1 KGHSH and CDR2 LQKENI. CDR3 amino acids: CASSTGTGGESSGNTIYF. DNA for the CDR3: TGTGCCAGCTCTACCGGGACAGGGGGCGAGAGCTCTGGAAACACCATATATTTT.

This chain connects TRBV19 to TRBJ2-4; 8 bases align to TRBD1. Germline CDR1 LNHDA, CDR2 SQIVND (reference sequence). The V segment lost 4 bases and the J segment 4 bases; nucleotides outside the gene matches: 6. This CDR3 is 15 amino acids long. The CDR3 sequence is CASSTGTGRKNIQYF. The CDR3 region has the DNA TGTGCCAGTAGTACCGGGACAGGCCGGAAAAACATTCAGTACTTC. The entire variable domain, with the rest obtained from reference TRBV19 and TRBJ2-4, is as follows: DGGITQSPKYLFRKEGQNVTLSCEQNLNHDAMYWYRQDPGQGLRLIYYSQIVNDFQKGDIAEGYSVSREKKESFPLTVTSAQKNPTAFYLCASSTGTGRKNIQYFGAGTRLSVL.

The rearrangement links TRBV6-4 to TRBJ1-6; TRBD1 matches 10 bases. The ends lost 0 bases at V and 7 bases at J; junction bases unmatched: 0. The length of the CDR3 is 15 residues. CDR1 MRHNA and CDR2 SNTAGT come from the germline V gene. CDR3 amino acids: CASSDSTGGNSPLHF. Here the CDR3 DNA reads TGTGCCAGCAGTGACTCGACAGGGGGCAATTCACCCCTCCACTTT.

V usage is TRBV19 and J usage is TRBJ2-7, with 9 bases fitting TRBD2. Trimming at V came to 2 bases and at J to 7 bases, leaving 9 bases not matched to a gene. The germline gives CDR1 LNHDA, CDR2 SQIVND (reference sequence). This CDR3 has 15 residues. The CDR3: CASSIRLAGFREQYF. CDR3 in DNA: TGTGCCAGTAGTATAAGGCTAGCGGGGTTCCGTGAGCAGTACTTC.

The V and J genes are TRBV6-1 and TRBJ2-4; D is possibly TRBD1 (5 bases). Germline loops: CDR1 MNHNS, CDR2 SASEGT. The CDR3 sequence is 14 residues long. The V and J ends lost 3 bases and 8 bases respectively, with 14 bases between them. CDR3 sequence: CASSDWGKGDIQYF. Here the CDR3 DNA reads TGTGCCAGCAGTGACTGGGGAAAAGGGGACATTCAGTACTTC.

The gene calls are TRBV11-2 and TRBJ1-4, with D possibly matching TRBD1 (6 bases). CDR1 is SGHAT, CDR2 FQNNGV, per germline. The CDR3 sequence is 16 residues long. Trimming took off 6 bases at V and 3 bases at J, with 17 bases between the two ends. This chain's CDR3 is CASSSHGQSPNEKLFF. Written as DNA, the CDR3 is TGTGCCAGCAGTTCGCATGGACAGAGCCCTAATGAAAAACTGTTTTTT.

This clone was recorded once. The chain carries TRBV18 and TRBJ1-3; 11 nucleotides align to TRBD1. V dropped 2 bases and J dropped 4; count of bases not matched to a gene: 4. CDR1 KGHSH and CDR2 LQKENI come from the germline V gene. The CDR3 contains 16 residues. CDR3 amino acids: CASSPRTGGSGNTIYF. DNA for the CDR3: TGTGCCAGCTCACCAAGGACAGGGGGCTCCGGAAACACCATATATTTT. Looking up the rest from reference TRBV18 and TRBJ1-3 gives the full variable domain: NAGVMQNPRHLVRRRGQEARLRCSPMKGHSHVYWYRQLPEEGLKFMVYLQKENIIDESGMPKERFSAEFPKEGPSILRIQQVVRGDSAAYFCASSPRTGGSGNTIYFGEGSWLTVV.

In its sample, this clone was seen once. V and J are TRBV28 and TRBJ2-5, with D perhaps TRBD1 (7 bases). This CDR3 contains 14 residues. V shed 2 bases and J shed 11 bases, with 18 bases lying between them. Looked up from germline, CDR1 is MDHEN and CDR2 is SYDVKM. Written as DNA, the CDR3 is TGTGCCAGCAGTTTAAGCCAGGGGGGTTGGGAGCAGTACTTC. Residues: CASSLSQGGWEQYF.

Here the CDR3 DNA reads TGTGCCAGCAGTTATGAGACAGACAATGAGCAGTTCTTC. This encodes CASSYETDNEQFF. This chain uses TRBV6-4 with TRBJ2-1; D is possibly TRBD1 (5 bases). The V gene lost 5 bases and the J gene lost 5 bases, with 10 bases spanning the gap. The CDR3 loop spans 13 amino acids. The germline V gene encodes CDR1 MRHNA and CDR2 SNTAGT.

The genes are TRBV18 and TRBJ2-7, with D unclear. V gave up 6 bases and J gave up 0 bases, with 6 bases separating them. Germline CDR1 and CDR2: KGHSH and LQKENI. This CDR3 comprises 12 residues. This chain's CDR3 is CASSTYSYEQYF. DNA for the CDR3: TGTGCCAGCTCCACCTACTCCTACGAGCAGTACTTC.

The J gene is TRBJ2-7, the V gene TRBV6-5; D might be TRBD1 (5 bases). CDR3 length: 13 residues. The V end lost 6 bases, the J end lost 6 bases, and 15 bases lay between the germline ends. Looked up from germline, CDR1 is MNHEY and CDR2 is SVGAGI. CDR3 sequence reads: CASSKTVPGEQYF. The DNA of the CDR3 is TGTGCCAGCAGCAAGACAGTACCGGGCGAGCAGTACTTC.

The chain carries TRBV10-2 and TRBJ1-2; D remains ambiguous. Germline V gene lookup returns CDR1 WSHSY and CDR2 SAAADI. Trimming removed 6 bases at V and 3 bases at J, with 11 bases between. This CDR3 spans 13 amino acids. The CDR3 spells CASRDYSDYGYTF. Written as DNA, the CDR3 is TGCGCCAGCAGGGACTATTCGGACTATGGCTACACCTTC.

The chain is built from TRBV5-6 and TRBJ1-3; TRBD1 aligns across 8 bases. Trimming at V came to 4 bases and at J to 0 bases, leaving 6 bases not matched to a gene. In germline, CDR1 is SGHDT, CDR2 YYEEEE. The length of the CDR3 is 16 residues. The CDR3 is CASSQGTGVSGNTIYF. The CDR3 DNA reads as TGTGCCAGCAGCCAAGGGACAGGAGTCTCTGGAAACACCATATATTTT.

The chain recombines TRBV6-6 with TRBJ1-4; TRBD1 aligns across 8 bases. Germline V gives CDR1 MNHNY, CDR2 SVGAGI (reference sequence). CDR3 size: 12 residues. Trimming cost V 6 bases and J 8 bases; bases outside gene matches: 2. The DNA of the CDR3 is TGTGCCAGCAGGACAGGGGAGGAAAAACTGTTTTTT. Translation: CASRTGEEKLFF.

The chain couples TRBV28 to TRBJ1-1; 9 bases align to TRBD1. Per the germline V gene, CDR1 is MDHEN and CDR2 is SYDVKM. V lost 9 bases and J lost 3; bases outside the gene matches: 5. This CDR3 comprises 13 residues. The CDR3 bases are TGTGCCAGTCACAGGGGGCGGGACACTGAAGCTTTCTTT. It codes for CASHRGRDTEAFF. Using reference TRBV28 and TRBJ1-1 for the parts outside the CDR3, the full variable domain is DVKVTQSSRYLVKRTGEKVFLECVQDMDHENMFWYRQDPGLGLRLIYFSYDVKMKEKGDIPEGYSVSREKKERFSLILESASTNQTSMYLCASHRGRDTEAFFGQGTRLTVV.

This chain connects TRBV5-4 to TRBJ2-2; TRBD2 is a possible D gene (7 bases). The V gene lost 3 bases and the J gene lost 0 bases, with 18 bases spanning the gap. The length of the CDR3 is 18 residues. Germline V CDR1 and CDR2: SGHNT, YYREEE (reference sequence). CDR3 DNA sequence: TGTGCCAGCAGCTCGGTAGGGGGGGAAACTACGAACACCGGGGAGCTGTTTTTT. This encodes CASSSVGGETTNTGELFF.